Listed below are T cell receptor beta chains from one sample, sequenced in a study of T cell responses to AZD1222 COVID-19 vaccine. Sequencing was performed with immunoSEQ multiplex PCR; in TCRdb, only in-frame clones are kept and a portion is missing. Of approximately 100,000 clones listed, approximately 87% are singletons. The specimen comprised peripheral blood, sampled on day 0 of AZD1222 vaccination. The receptors were gathered from an adult in good health. CDR3s include the opening cysteine and the closing phenylalanine or tryptophan. D genes are given only for firm matches. Clone sizes are given selectively: once, few, many, or a class where the clone is expanded.

j_call: TRBJ1-4; d_call: TRBD1; v_call: TRBV19; clone_size: NA; cdr3_aa: CASTGTGATNEKLFF; cdr3_nt: TGTGCCAGTACCGGGACAGGGGCAACTAATGAAAAACTGTTTTTT
j_call: TRBJ1-5; d_call: NA; v_call: TRBV9; clone_size: NA; cdr3_aa: CASSADSGGHQPQHF; cdr3_nt: TGTGCCAGCAGCGCCGATTCAGGAGGCCATCAGCCCCAGCATTTT
j_call: TRBJ2-2; d_call: TRBD2; v_call: TRBV19; clone_size: NA; cdr3_aa: CASSILAGNTGELFF; cdr3_nt: TGTGCCAGTAGTATCCTAGCGGGGAACACCGGGGAGCTGTTTTTT
j_call: TRBJ2-3; d_call: NA; v_call: TRBV10-1; clone_size: NA; cdr3_aa: CASSVGVGPDTQYF; cdr3_nt: TGCGCCAGCAGTGTTGGGGTGGGCCCAGATACGCAGTATTTT
j_call: TRBJ2-1; d_call: NA; v_call: TRBV7-8; clone_size: NA; cdr3_aa: CASSLTTGSSYNEQFF; cdr3_nt: TGTGCCAGCAGCTTGACGACAGGTAGCTCCTACAATGAGCAGTTCTTC
j_call: TRBJ1-5; d_call: TRBD1; v_call: TRBV30; clone_size: once; cdr3_aa: CAWSVGTANQPQHF; cdr3_nt: TGTGCCTGGAGTGTCGGGACAGCGAATCAGCCCCAGCATTTT
j_call: TRBJ2-2; d_call: TRBD1; v_call: TRBV5-6; clone_size: once; cdr3_aa: CASSPTGHTGELFF; cdr3_nt: TGTGCCAGCAGCCCGACAGGGCACACCGGGGAGCTGTTTTTT
j_call: TRBJ2-3; d_call: NA; v_call: TRBV28; clone_size: once; cdr3_aa: CASSWRGRIITQYF; cdr3_nt: TGTGCCAGCAGTTGGCGAGGGAGGATTATTACGCAGTATTTT
j_call: TRBJ2-7; d_call: NA; v_call: TRBV28; clone_size: NA; cdr3_aa: CASSLSGVRTKQYF; cdr3_nt: TGTGCCAGCAGTTTATCAGGGGTCCGGACGAAGCAGTACTTC
j_call: TRBJ2-1; d_call: TRBD1; v_call: TRBV5-4; clone_size: NA; cdr3_aa: CASSSRDRGLSYNEQFF; cdr3_nt: TGTGCCAGCAGCTCCCGGGACAGGGGGCTGTCCTACAATGAGCAGTTCTTC
j_call: TRBJ2-6; d_call: NA; v_call: TRBV7-2; clone_size: NA; cdr3_aa: CASSLGAGSSGANVLTF; cdr3_nt: TGTGCCAGCAGCTTGGGGGCAGGGAGCTCTGGGGCCAACGTCCTGACTTTC
j_call: TRBJ1-2; d_call: TRBD1; v_call: TRBV6-2/TRBV6-3; clone_size: NA; cdr3_aa: CASSYGAGGRRNYGYTF; cdr3_nt: TGTGCCAGCAGTTACGGGGCAGGGGGACGACGTAACTATGGCTACACCTTC
j_call: TRBJ1-2; d_call: TRBD1; v_call: TRBV5-6; clone_size: NA; cdr3_aa: CASSWGQGNYGYTF; cdr3_nt: TGTGCCAGCAGCTGGGGACAGGGGAACTATGGCTACACCTTC
j_call: TRBJ1-2; d_call: TRBD1; v_call: TRBV28; clone_size: NA; cdr3_aa: CASSSTGELWGYTF; cdr3_nt: TGTGCCAGCAGTTCGACAGGGGAATTGTGGGGCTACACCTTC
j_call: TRBJ2-4; d_call: NA; v_call: TRBV5-1; clone_size: NA; cdr3_aa: CASSLSQAKNIQYF; cdr3_nt: TGCGCCAGCAGCTTGTCACAGGCCAAAAACATTCAGTACTTC
j_call: TRBJ1-4; d_call: NA; v_call: TRBV18; clone_size: NA; cdr3_aa: CASSPPELRGEKLFF; cdr3_nt: TGTGCCAGCTCACCACCGGAGCTGCGGGGCGAAAAACTGTTTTTT
j_call: TRBJ2-7; d_call: NA; v_call: TRBV7-9; clone_size: NA; cdr3_aa: CASSLVAEEQYF; cdr3_nt: TGTGCCAGCAGCTTAGTGGCGGAAGAGCAGTACTTC
j_call: TRBJ2-3; d_call: NA; v_call: TRBV3-1/TRBV3-2; clone_size: NA; cdr3_aa: CASSHEKGLASGTDTQYF; cdr3_nt: TGTGCCAGCAGCCACGAGAAGGGATTAGCTAGCGGCACAGATACGCAGTATTTT
j_call: TRBJ1-1; d_call: NA; v_call: TRBV28; clone_size: NA; cdr3_aa: CASSLGGESEAFF; cdr3_nt: TGTGCCAGCAGTTTAGGGGGGGAGAGTGAAGCTTTCTTT
j_call: TRBJ2-2; d_call: NA; v_call: TRBV9; clone_size: NA; cdr3_aa: CASSVSHLGAVTGELFF; cdr3_nt: TGTGCCAGCAGCGTAAGTCATCTGGGTGCGGTCACCGGGGAGCTGTTTTTT
j_call: TRBJ1-5; d_call: NA; v_call: TRBV20-1; clone_size: few; cdr3_aa: CSVKGQPQHF; cdr3_nt: TGCAGTGTTAAGGGTCAGCCCCAGCATTTT
j_call: TRBJ2-1; d_call: NA; v_call: TRBV27; clone_size: NA; cdr3_aa: CASSPGNLGGNEQFF; cdr3_nt: TGTGCCAGCAGCCCGGGTAACCTGGGGGGAAATGAGCAGTTCTTC
j_call: TRBJ1-1; d_call: NA; v_call: TRBV19; clone_size: NA; cdr3_aa: CASSIGGVGNTEAFF; cdr3_nt: TGTGCCAGTAGTATAGGAGGGGTCGGGAACACTGAAGCTTTCTTT
j_call: TRBJ2-7; d_call: NA; v_call: TRBV7-3; clone_size: once; cdr3_aa: CASRPVREQYF; cdr3_nt: TGTGCCAGCAGACCCGTCCGGGAGCAGTACTTC
j_call: TRBJ1-1; d_call: NA; v_call: TRBV30; clone_size: NA; cdr3_aa: CAWSVGGHLDREAFF; cdr3_nt: TGTGCCTGGAGTGTTGGGGGACATCTCGACCGTGAAGCTTTCTTT
j_call: TRBJ1-2; d_call: NA; v_call: TRBV2; clone_size: few; cdr3_aa: CASSGSGGGGYTF; cdr3_nt: TGTGCCAGCAGTGGGTCGGGGGGCGGTGGCTACACCTTC
j_call: TRBJ2-3; d_call: TRBD2; v_call: TRBV24-1; clone_size: NA; cdr3_aa: CATKGTSGYTQYF; cdr3_nt: TGTGCCACCAAAGGGACTAGCGGGTATACGCAGTATTTT
j_call: TRBJ2-2; d_call: NA; v_call: TRBV15; clone_size: NA; cdr3_aa: CATEEGNTGELFF; cdr3_nt: TGTGCCACCGAGGAGGGTAACACCGGGGAGCTGTTTTTT
j_call: TRBJ2-7; d_call: NA; v_call: TRBV9; clone_size: NA; cdr3_aa: CASSTSPGAYSEQYF; cdr3_nt: TGTGCCAGCAGCACCTCGCCGGGGGCGTATAGCGAGCAGTACTTC
j_call: TRBJ2-7; d_call: TRBD1; v_call: TRBV2; clone_size: NA; cdr3_aa: CASSEDRGPYEQYF; cdr3_nt: TGTGCCAGCAGTGAGGACAGGGGACCCTACGAGCAGTACTTC
j_call: TRBJ2-1; d_call: NA; v_call: TRBV6-2/TRBV6-3; clone_size: NA; cdr3_aa: CASSYPATSGNEQFF; cdr3_nt: TGTGCCAGCAGTTACCCAGCGACTAGTGGGAATGAGCAGTTCTTC
j_call: TRBJ2-5; d_call: TRBD1; v_call: TRBV28; clone_size: NA; cdr3_aa: CASSGLRQGVQETQYF; cdr3_nt: TGTGCCAGCAGTGGTTTACGACAGGGCGTCCAAGAGACCCAGTACTTC
j_call: TRBJ1-3; d_call: NA; v_call: TRBV9; clone_size: NA; cdr3_aa: CASSPISGNTIYF; cdr3_nt: TGTGCCAGCAGCCCCATCTCTGGAAACACCATATATTTT
j_call: TRBJ1-2; d_call: TRBD1; v_call: TRBV9; clone_size: NA; cdr3_aa: CASSERTGIYGYTF; cdr3_nt: TGTGCCAGCAGCGAACGGACAGGGATTTATGGCTACACCTTC
j_call: TRBJ2-1; d_call: TRBD2; v_call: TRBV3-1/TRBV3-2; clone_size: NA; cdr3_aa: CASSQGRLAGSGNEQFF; cdr3_nt: TGTGCCAGCAGCCAAGGGCGTCTAGCGGGTTCCGGCAATGAGCAGTTCTTC
j_call: TRBJ1-5; d_call: NA; v_call: TRBV28; clone_size: NA; cdr3_aa: CASTYGGGQGNQPQHF; cdr3_nt: TGTGCCAGCACCTACGGGGGCGGCCAGGGCAATCAGCCCCAGCATTTT
j_call: TRBJ2-7; d_call: NA; v_call: TRBV6-6; clone_size: NA; cdr3_aa: CASSYVSYEQYF; cdr3_nt: TGTGCCAGCAGTTACGTCAGTTACGAGCAGTACTTC
j_call: TRBJ2-7; d_call: NA; v_call: TRBV29-1; clone_size: few; cdr3_aa: CSVTGTGSWSYEQYF; cdr3_nt: TGCAGCGTAACCGGAACGGGGTCTTGGAGCTACGAGCAGTACTTC
j_call: TRBJ2-7; d_call: NA; v_call: TRBV5-1; clone_size: NA; cdr3_aa: CASSFAGGRDEQYF; cdr3_nt: TGCGCCAGCAGCTTCGCCGGGGGCCGGGACGAGCAGTACTTC
j_call: TRBJ2-1; d_call: NA; v_call: TRBV3-1/TRBV3-2; clone_size: NA; cdr3_aa: CASSLWRGSSYNEQFF; cdr3_nt: TGTGCCAGCAGCCTTTGGAGGGGGAGCTCCTACAATGAGCAGTTCTTC
j_call: TRBJ2-5; d_call: NA; v_call: TRBV7-9; clone_size: NA; cdr3_aa: CASSLLGDGQYF; cdr3_nt: TGTGCCAGCAGCTTATTGGGGGATGGCCAGTACTTC